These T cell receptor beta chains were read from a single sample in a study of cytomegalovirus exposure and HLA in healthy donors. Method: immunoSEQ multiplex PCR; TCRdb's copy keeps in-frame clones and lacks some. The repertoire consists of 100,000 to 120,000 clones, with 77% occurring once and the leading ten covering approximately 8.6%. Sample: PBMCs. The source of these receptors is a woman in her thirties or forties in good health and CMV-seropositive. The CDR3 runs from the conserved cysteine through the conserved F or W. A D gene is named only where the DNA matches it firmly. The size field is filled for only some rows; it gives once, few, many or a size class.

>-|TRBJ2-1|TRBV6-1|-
TGTGCCAGCACAAGGAGAGCGCTTTACAATGAGCAGTTCTTC
CASTRRALYNEQFF
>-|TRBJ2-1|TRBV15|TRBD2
TGTGCCACCAGCAGAGATTTGACGCTAGCGGAGTACAATGAGCAGTTCTTC
CATSRDLTLAEYNEQFF
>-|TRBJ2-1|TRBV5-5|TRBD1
TGTGCCAGCAGACGACAGGGAATCTACAATGAGCAGTTCTTC
CASRRQGIYNEQFF
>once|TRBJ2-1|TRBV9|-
TGTGCCAGCAGCGTCTTTAGCGGCAATGAGCAGTTCTTC
CASSVFSGNEQFF
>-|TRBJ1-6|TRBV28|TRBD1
TGTGCCAGCAGTTTATATTCAGGAGGGGGCGCCTACTCCGCTAATTCACCCCTCCACTTT
CASSLYSGGGAYSANSPLHF
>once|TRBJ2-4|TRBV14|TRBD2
TGTGCCAGCAGCCCCAGGCGGTCAAGCGGGGGCCCTGGGGACATTCAGTACTTC
CASSPRRSSGGPGDIQYF
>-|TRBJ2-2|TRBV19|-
TGTGCCAGTAGTATCTACGATGGATCACAGGGCCGCCATACCGGGGAGCTGTTTTTT
CASSIYDGSQGRHTGELFF
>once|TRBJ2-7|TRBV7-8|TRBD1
TGTGCCAGCAGCTTTTTCGGGACAGGGGGCTTCGAGCAGTACTTC
CASSFFGTGGFEQYF
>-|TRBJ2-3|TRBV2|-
TGTGCCAAAAGGCGAGGGCCCACAGATACGCAGTATTTT
CAKRRGPTDTQYF
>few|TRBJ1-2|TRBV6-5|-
TGTGCCAGCAGTTACGGGGGGGGCCGGAACTATGGCTACACCTTC
CASSYGGGRNYGYTF
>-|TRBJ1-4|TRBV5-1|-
TGCGCCAGCAGCTTGAGAACTGTGGATGAAAAACTGTTTTTT
CASSLRTVDEKLFF
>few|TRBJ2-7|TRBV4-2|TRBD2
TGTGCCAGCAGCCGGCTCCCGGTTCGTATCCGGGAGGGATACGAGCAGTACTTC
CASSRLPVRIREGYEQYF
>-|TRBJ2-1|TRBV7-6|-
TGTGCCAGCAGCTTAGCGATGCTGGGGAGGAATGAGCAGTTCTTC
CASSLAMLGRNEQFF
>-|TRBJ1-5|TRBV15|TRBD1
TGTGCCACCAGCACCCTAGGACAGGGGGGAACTCAGCCCCAGCATTTT
CATSTLGQGGTQPQHF
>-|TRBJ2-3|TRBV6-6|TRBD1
TGTGCCAGCAGTTACCAGGGACAGGGAACAGATACGCAGTATTTT
CASSYQGQGTDTQYF
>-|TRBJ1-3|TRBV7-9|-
TGTTCCAGCAGCTTAGTACGTCGGTATGGAAACACCATATATTTT
CSSSLVRRYGNTIYF
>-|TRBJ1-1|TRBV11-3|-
TGTGCCAGCAGCGTCCAGGGAAGCACTGAAGCTTTCTTT
CASSVQGSTEAFF
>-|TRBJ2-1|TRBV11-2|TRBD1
TGTGCCAGCAGGGAATCCGGGACAGGGTTTTTCAATGAGCAGTTCTTC
CASRESGTGFFNEQFF
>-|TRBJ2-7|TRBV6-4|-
TGTGCCAGCGCAAAACGGGCAGGGGACTACGAGCAGTACTTC
CASAKRAGDYEQYF
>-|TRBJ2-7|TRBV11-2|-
TGTGCCAGCAGGTTCACAACACTATCCTCCTACGAGCAGTACTTC
CASRFTTLSSYEQYF
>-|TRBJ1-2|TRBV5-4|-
TGTGCCAGCACCCCAACTCCCCGGGTCTACGGTAGCCCCCAAGCCTATGGCTACACCTTC
CASTPTPRVYGSPQAYGYTF
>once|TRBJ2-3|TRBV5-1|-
TGCGCCAGCAGGCCGGGACATTCCACAGATACGCAGTATTTT
CASRPGHSTDTQYF
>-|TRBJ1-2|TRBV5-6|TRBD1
TGTGCCAGCAGCGTAGCCGGGACAGGGGCGTCTGGCTACACCTTC
CASSVAGTGASGYTF
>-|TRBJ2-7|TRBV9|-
TGTGCCAGCAGTAAGCGACAGACAAGCTCCTACGAGCAGTACTTC
CASSKRQTSSYEQYF
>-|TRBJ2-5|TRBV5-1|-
TGCGCCAGCAGCCCCGAGCCGGGGACCCAGTACTTC
CASSPEPGTQYF
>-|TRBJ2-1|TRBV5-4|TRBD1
TGTGCCAGCAGCTACAGGGGCTCCTACAATGAGCAGTTCTTC
CASSYRGSYNEQFF
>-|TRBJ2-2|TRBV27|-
TGTGCCAGCAGTTGGGCATTCGGGGAATACACCGGGGAGCTGTTTTTT
CASSWAFGEYTGELFF
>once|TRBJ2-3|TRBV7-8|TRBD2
TGTGCCAGCAGCTCCTGGGGGGGAGGAACAGATACGCAGTATTTT
CASSSWGGGTDTQYF
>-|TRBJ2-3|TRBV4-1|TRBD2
TGCGCCAGCAGCCCCCGCACGGGGGGGCCAACAGATACGCAGTATTTT
CASSPRTGGPTDTQYF
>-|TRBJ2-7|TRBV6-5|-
TGTGCCAGCAGTTACCATTTCAACAGGGGAGGCGAGCAGTACTTC
CASSYHFNRGGEQYF
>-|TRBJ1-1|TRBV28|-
TGTGCCAGCAGTTCTGGGACTCCATTGGCTTTCTTT
CASSSGTPLAFF
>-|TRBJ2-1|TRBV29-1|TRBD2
TGCAGCGTTGAGGGGGACTACTCCTACAATGAGCAGTTCTTC
CSVEGDYSYNEQFF
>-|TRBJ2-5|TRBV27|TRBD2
TGTGCCAGCAGTTTAGGCACTACCGGGGGGGGCGCGGAGACCCAGTACTTC
CASSLGTTGGGAETQYF
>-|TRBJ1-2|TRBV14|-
TGTGCCAGCAGCCAAGTTGGTTCTCCGACAAACTATGGCTACACCTTC
CASSQVGSPTNYGYTF
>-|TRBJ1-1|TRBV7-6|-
TGTGCCAGCAGCTTAGGTGCGCTCACTGAAGCTTTCTTT
CASSLGALTEAFF
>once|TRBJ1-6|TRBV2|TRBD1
TGTGCCAGCAGTATTACAGGGGGCGGTTCACCCCTCCACTTT
CASSITGGGSPLHF
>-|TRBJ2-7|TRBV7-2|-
TGTGCCAGCAGCTTACAGGGTAGCTCCTACGAGCAGTACTTC
CASSLQGSSYEQYF
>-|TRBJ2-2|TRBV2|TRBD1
TGTGCCAGCAAGAAGACAGGGGTCGGCGGGGAGCTGTTTTTT
CASKKTGVGGELFF
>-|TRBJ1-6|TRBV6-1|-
TGTGCCAGCAGTGAAGCCTGGCAGAATTCACCCCTCCACTTT
CASSEAWQNSPLHF
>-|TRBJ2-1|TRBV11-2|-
TGTGCCAGCAGCGACAGGCGCCGTCGGGTCAATGAGCAGTTCTTC
CASSDRRRRVNEQFF
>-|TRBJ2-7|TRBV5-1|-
TGCGCCAGCAGCCCGGGGCGGGGGCCCGCGCGATTCGAGCAGTACTTC
CASSPGRGPARFEQYF
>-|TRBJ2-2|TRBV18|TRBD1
TGTGCCAGCTCACCACTATCGACAGGGCAGGGGACCGGGGAGCTGTTTTTT
CASSPLSTGQGTGELFF
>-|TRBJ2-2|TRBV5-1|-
TGCGCCAGCAGCTTGGTGGCGGCCCGGAACACCGGGGAGCTGTTTTTT
CASSLVAARNTGELFF
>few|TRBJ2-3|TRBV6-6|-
TGTGCCAGCAGTCCATCCCCAGATACGCAGTATTTT
CASSPSPDTQYF
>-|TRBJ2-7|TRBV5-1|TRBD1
TGCGCCAGCAGCCCTGGGACAGGGGGGGCCCTACCGAGCTCCTACGAGCAGTACTTC
CASSPGTGGALPSSYEQYF
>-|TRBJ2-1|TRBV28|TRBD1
TGTGCCAGCCGGGACAGGGGCTTCAGCTCCTACAATGAGCAGTTCTTC
CASRDRGFSSYNEQFF
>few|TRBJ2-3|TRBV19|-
TGTGCCAGTAGTATAGATCTATTTGGAGGGAGCACAGATACGCAGTATTTT
CASSIDLFGGSTDTQYF
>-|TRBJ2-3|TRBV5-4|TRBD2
TGTGCCAGCAGCTTCGGGCTACGGGAGGGCTTGACAGATACGCAGTATTTT
CASSFGLREGLTDTQYF
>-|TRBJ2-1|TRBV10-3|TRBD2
TGTGCCATCAGTGAGACGAGGACTAGCGGGAGCGGTGAGCAGTTCTTC
CAISETRTSGSGEQFF
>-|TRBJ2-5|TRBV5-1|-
TGCGCCAGCAGCTCTGGACAGCAAGAGACCCAGTACTTC
CASSSGQQETQYF
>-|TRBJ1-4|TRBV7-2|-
TGTGCCAGCAGCCCGGGGGACCCATCGAACGGGAAACTGTTTTTT
CASSPGDPSNGKLFF
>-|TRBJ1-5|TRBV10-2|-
TGCGCCAGCAGTGAGTCGAGAGTTTCCAAGCCCCAGCATTTT
CASSESRVSKPQHF